This TCR beta chain is drawn from a study of T cell responses to AZD1222 COVID-19 vaccine. Only in-frame clones appear in the TCRdb table, and some are missing; sequencing was by immunoSEQ multiplex PCR. The sample yields 150,000 to 200,000 clones, 85% to 95% seen once. The CDR3 spans 13 residues. Looked up from germline, CDR1 is MDHEN and CDR2 is SYDVKM. Trimming pared 6 bases from V and 0 bases from J, leaving 6 bases between. As for this clone: The antigen remains unidentified.

Study-wide findings and caveats: An increase in Spike-specific TCR breadth and depth was observed after two AZD1222 doses.

Sequencing was performed on peripheral blood, taken on day 0 of AZD1222 vaccination. The clonotype originates from an adult in good health. V gene TRBV28 combines with J gene TRBJ1-5; D remains ambiguous. CDR3 loop: CASRAYSNQPQHF. In DNA, the CDR3 is TGTGCCAGCAGGGCATATAGCAATCAGCCCCAGCATTTT.